These 17 T cell receptor beta chains were sequenced from one sample in a study of shared clonotypes between healthy human individuals. Generated by immunoSEQ multiplex PCR, the TCRdb table keeps only in-frame clones and is missing some. The table lists fewer than 350,000 clones, 80% to 90% of them singletons. The sequencing input was memory CD8+ T cells sorted from blood. Subset indicated: CD45RO+ cells pooled with CCR7-negative TemRA cells. The receptors were sampled from a young man in good health.

The V call is TRBV13, the J call TRBJ2-5; D not resolved. The germline CDR1 and CDR2 sequences are PRHDT and FYEKMQ (reference sequence). With 6 bases removed from V and 5 bases from J, the gap between germline ends came to 13 bases. The CDR3 runs 13 residues. The CDR3, as DNA: TGTGCCAGCAGTCCACCCGGGTCCGAGACCCAGTACTTC. Translated, it gives CASSPPGSETQYF. Full variable domain (rest looked up from reference TRBV13 and TRBJ2-5): AAGVIQSPRHLIKEKRETATLKCYPIPRHDTVYWYQQGPGQDPQFLISFYEKMQSDKGSIPDRFSAQQFSDYHSELNMSSLELGDSALYFCASSPPGSETQYFGPGTRLLVL.

This clone was observed at least ten times. The chain combines TRBV10-2 with TRBJ1-1; D is ambiguous. Germline V lookup: CDR1 WSHSY, CDR2 SAAADI. V was shortened by 3 bases and J by 0 bases, with 5 bases between the two germline ends. CDR3 length: 13 residues. CDR3 bases: TGCGCCAGCAGTGACTTAATGAACACTGAAGCTTTCTTT. This gives the protein CASSDLMNTEAFF.

The rearrangement joins TRBV15 to TRBJ2-7; D remains ambiguous. This CDR3 has 14 residues. The V end was cut by 0 bases, the J end by 5 bases, with 11 bases between. Germline loops: CDR1 LNHNV, CDR2 YYDKDF (reference sequence). The CDR3 spells CATSRDGLANEQYF. The CDR3 DNA sequence: TGTGCCACCAGCAGAGACGGCCTGGCCAACGAGCAGTACTTC.

This sequence joins TRBV9 and TRBJ2-3; possibly TRBD2 for D (5 bases). The CDR3 runs to 15 residues. Trimming removed 4 bases at V and 1 base at J, with 13 bases between. The germline V gene encodes CDR1 SGDLS and CDR2 YYNGEE. In nucleotides, the CDR3 is TGTGCCAGCAGCTTGGACTCAATTGGCACAGATACGCAGTATTTT. Amino acids: CASSLDSIGTDTQYF.

The chain has TRBV7-9 and TRBJ2-5; 11 bases agree with TRBD2. This CDR3 comprises 16 residues. Germline trimming cut 3 bases from V and 5 bases from J; bases unmatched to any gene: 8. Germline V gene data show CDR1 as SEHNR and CDR2 as FQNEAQ (reference sequence). CDR3 in amino acids: CASSFDSGGAWETQYF. The CDR3, as DNA: TGTGCCAGCAGCTTCGATAGCGGGGGGGCCTGGGAGACCCAGTACTTC.

This rearrangement joins TRBV29-1 to TRBJ2-2; no firm D call. Germline assignment: CDR1 SQVTM and CDR2 ANQGSEA. This CDR3 comprises 12 residues. Trimming shortened V by 6 bases and J by 9 bases, and 14 bases separated the two germline ends. The chain's CDR3 is CSVTLPNWELFF. In DNA form, the CDR3 reads TGCAGCGTCACGCTACCCAATTGGGAGCTGTTTTTT.

This clone was observed once. The chain carries TRBV19 and TRBJ2-7; tentative D call: TRBD1 (5 bases). This CDR3 is 15 amino acids long. Deletions cut 6 bases from V and 4 bases from J, with 19 bases between. Per germline, CDR1 LNHDA and CDR2 SQIVND (reference sequence). The CDR3 reads CASRINGAPWYEQYF. As DNA, the CDR3 is TGTGCCAGTAGAATCAATGGGGCGCCCTGGTACGAGCAGTACTTC. The full variable domain, with the rest looked up from reference TRBV19 and TRBJ2-7, is DGGITQSPKYLFRKEGQNVTLSCEQNLNHDAMYWYRQDPGQGLRLIYYSQIVNDFQKGDIAEGYSVSREKKESFPLTVTSAQKNPTAFYLCASRINGAPWYEQYFGPGTRLTVT.

This sequence joins TRBV2 and TRBJ2-6; D gene uncertain. The length of the CDR3 is 14 residues. Trimming took off 6 bases at V and 0 bases at J, with 6 bases between the two ends. Germline lookup yields CDR1 SNHLY and CDR2 FYNNEI. CDR3: CASRTLSGANVLTF. The CDR3 DNA is TGTGCCAGCAGGACCCTCTCTGGGGCCAACGTCCTGACTTTC.

J is TRBJ2-1 and V is TRBV19, with 8 bases identical to TRBD2. With V trimmed by 3 bases and J by 6 bases, 7 bases remained unmatched. This CDR3 spans 15 amino acids. The germline gives CDR1 LNHDA, CDR2 SQIVND (reference sequence). The CDR3: CASSIPAGVTNEQFF. DNA for the CDR3: TGTGCCAGTAGTATCCCAGCGGGGGTCACCAATGAGCAGTTCTTC. The variable domain in full, with the rest retrieved from reference TRBV19 and TRBJ2-1, is DGGITQSPKYLFRKEGQNVTLSCEQNLNHDAMYWYRQDPGQGLRLIYYSQIVNDFQKGDIAEGYSVSREKKESFPLTVTSAQKNPTAFYLCASSIPAGVTNEQFFGPGTRLTVL.

The chain has TRBV6-5 and TRBJ2-7; D is undetermined. CDR1 MNHEY and CDR2 SVGAGI come from the germline V gene. This CDR3 is built from 13 residues. With 3 bases removed from V and 0 bases from J, the gap between germline ends came to 6 bases. CDR3 residues: CASSYGISYEQYF. The CDR3 nucleotides read TGTGCCAGCAGTTATGGGATCTCCTACGAGCAGTACTTC.

The CDR3 DNA sequence: TGTGCCAGCAGCCCCCAGACTAAGCGGCGCCTCCTGCTTCCAGAGACCCAGTACTTC. The encoded protein is CASSPQTKRRLLLPETQYF. The gene calls are TRBV9 and TRBJ2-5; D is perhaps TRBD2 (5 bases). Trimming left V 4 bases short and J 4 bases short, with 29 bases between. The CDR3 has 19 amino acids. Germline CDR1 reads SGDLS; CDR2 reads YYNGEE.

The V and J genes are TRBV29-1 and TRBJ2-3, with 9 bases matching TRBD2. CDR3 length: 13 residues. J lost 0 bases, V lost 7 bases, and 2 bases had no gene match. Germline-derived CDR1 and CDR2 are SQVTM and ANQGSEA. The CDR3 loop is CSATSGSTDTQYF. The CDR3 bases are TGCAGCGCGACTAGCGGAAGCACAGATACGCAGTATTTT.

The chain joins TRBV4-3 to TRBJ2-1, with TRBD2 as a possible D gene (5 bases). In germline, CDR1 is LGHNA, CDR2 YSLEER. The V and J ends lost 0 bases and 4 bases respectively, with 10 bases between them. This CDR3 contains 15 residues. CDR3 region: CASSQETTVYNEQFF. The CDR3 coding sequence is TGCGCCAGCAGCCAAGAGACTACCGTTTACAATGAGCAGTTCTTC.

The chain recombines TRBV5-6 with TRBJ1-1; D not certain. Trimming shortened V by 2 bases and J by 5 bases, and 7 bases separated the two germline ends. CDR3 length equals 12 residues. Germline CDR1 SGHDT, CDR2 YYEEEE. Written as DNA, the CDR3 is TGTGCCAGCAGCTTCCAAGGGACTGAAGCTTTCTTT. Its protein product is CASSFQGTEAFF.

This sequence joins TRBV4-1 and TRBJ2-1, with 8 bases aligning to TRBD2. Per the germline V gene, CDR1 is MGHRA and CDR2 is YSYEKL. Germline trimming cut 3 bases from V and 0 bases from J; bases unmatched to any gene: 4. The CDR3 runs 16 residues. As DNA, the CDR3 is TGCGCCAGCAGCCACTTAGCGGGGAGCTCCTACAATGAGCAGTTCTTC. This sequence encodes CASSHLAGSSYNEQFF.

This clone has a single count. The J gene is TRBJ1-1, the V gene TRBV9; TRBD1 is a possible D gene (5 bases). The CDR3 totals 12 residues. The germline V gene has CDR1 SGDLS and CDR2 YYNGEE. Trimming stripped 3 bases from V and 6 bases from J, with 9 bases between. The CDR3 spells CASSATGPEAFF. The DNA for the CDR3 is TGTGCCAGCAGCGCAACAGGTCCTGAAGCTTTCTTT.

The chain carries TRBV9 and TRBJ2-1; D ambiguous. The germline V gene encodes CDR1 SGDLS and CDR2 YYNGEE. The CDR3 totals 11 residues. Trimming removed 4 bases at V and 9 bases at J, with 8 bases between. Written as DNA, the CDR3 is TGTGCCAGCAGCCGAGTGGGTGAGCAGTTCTTC. This encodes CASSRVGEQFF.